One TCR beta chain is described in this entry. What it binds is not known. A junction end diverges from the germline sequence, so it may reflect a read error. The library came from three nested PCR rounds adapted from ARM-PCR protocols. Each CDR3 protein is one row after TCRdb ran MiXCR on the multiplex PCR reads. The profile covers about 100,000 distinct CDR3 sequences, with 65% appearing a single time and approximately 18% taken by the ten largest. No cell sorting was done before RNA was extracted from the tissue. This non-tumor lung sample came from over 3 cm beyond the tumor edge. The sample comes from a study of tumor and adjacent non-tumor tissue in lung cancer. About the study: Patients comprised 12 adenocarcinoma, 2 squamous cell carcinoma and 1 small cell lung cancer. Each sample yielded 3.5 million to 5 million productive TCRbeta reads on average. General study findings and limits: Tumor tissue had significantly higher TCR diversity than normal lung. In normal lung, the top 100 clones were significantly more dominant than in tumor.

Germline V gene data show CDR1 as SGHAT and CDR2 as FQNNGV. This CDR3 has 14 amino acids. The sequence came from a man aged 25 to 40 with non-small cell lung cancer. V usage is TRBV11-2 and J usage is TRBJ1-1; 8 bases match TRBD1. What was sequenced was distant non-tumor lung tissue. CDR3 nucleotides: TGTGCCTGCAGCCCAGGGGGCGCGAGCACTGAAGCTTTCTTT. Protein sequence: CACSPGGASTEAFF.